Listed below are T cell receptor beta chains from one sample, sequenced in a study of blood T cells in healthy people across ages. TCRdb passed the 5' RACE reads through MiXCR, listing each CDR3 protein once. Here the sample spans around 1,500,000 distinct CDR3 sequences, 25% to 30% being singletons. The specimen was blood. The source is a woman under 40 in good health. CDR3s include the opening cysteine and the closing phenylalanine or tryptophan. The D gene is left open where the match is weak. Expanded clones are given a class, and other clones once, few, many or no size at all.

V gene	clone size	J gene	D gene	CDR3 protein	CDR3 DNA
TRBV7-9	few	TRBJ1-2	TRBD1	CASSFADRNYGYTF	TGTGCCAGCAGCTTTGCGGACAGGAACTATGGCTACACCTTC
TRBV5-6	NA	TRBJ1-1	TRBD1	CASSSARTGYSETEAFF	TGTGCCAGCAGCTCGGCCCGGACAGGGTACTCGGAAACTGAAGCTTTCTTT
TRBV29-1	many	TRBJ2-7	NA	CSVAHGVEQYF	TGCAGCGTCGCTCACGGAGTCGAGCAGTACTTC
TRBV24-1	few	TRBJ2-3	NA	CATSPTRSTDMQYF	TGTGCCACCAGTCCTACCCGGAGCACAGATATGCAGTATTTT
TRBV12-3/TRBV12-4	few	TRBJ2-7	NA	CASGFLGGNEQYF	TGTGCCAGCGGGTTCCTGGGGGGCAATGAGCAGTACTTC
TRBV7-9	NA	TRBJ2-7	TRBD2	CASRGTSNYEQYF	TGTGCCAGCCGCGGGACTAGCAACTACGAGCAGTACTTC
TRBV5-1	NA	TRBJ2-5	NA	CTSSFKETQYF	TGCACCAGCAGCTTTAAAGAGACCCAGTACTTC
TRBV6-4	few	TRBJ1-3	NA	CASSEGAGNTIYF	TGTGCCAGCAGTGAAGGGGCTGGAAACACCATATATTTT
TRBV12-3/TRBV12-4	NA	TRBJ1-2	NA	CASSPIDRSYGYTF	TGTGCCAGCAGCCCTATTGACAGGAGCTATGGCTACACCTTC
TRBV7-2	few	TRBJ2-5	TRBD2	CASSSQRGAGDQETQYF	TGTGCCAGCAGCTCGCAGCGGGGGGCGGGAGATCAAGAGACCCAGTACTTC
TRBV20-1	few	TRBJ2-7	NA	CSAGHGYEQYF	TGCAGTGCAGGGCATGGCTACGAGCAGTACTTC
TRBV5-5	NA	TRBJ2-1	NA	CASSLTIHNEQFF	TGTGCCAGCAGCCTGACTATCCACAATGAGCAGTTCTTC
TRBV24-1	NA	TRBJ2-1	TRBD2	CAASDPVGGGQFF	TGTGCCGCCAGTGATCCCGTCGGGGGGGGACAGTTCTTC
TRBV4-2	few	TRBJ2-4	TRBD2	CASSRTLAGADTAKNIQYF	TGTGCCAGCAGCCGAACACTAGCGGGAGCAGATACAGCCAAAAACATTCAGTACTTC
TRBV12-5	many	TRBJ2-4	NA	CASGNMYIQYF	TGTGCTAGTGGGAACATGTACATTCAGTACTTC
TRBV2	NA	TRBJ2-1	TRBD1	CASSEGPAGGKSSYNEQFF	TGTGCCAGCAGTGAAGGCCCGGCAGGGGGCAAAAGCTCCTACAATGAGCAGTTCTTC
TRBV29-1	NA	TRBJ1-1	NA	CSATDREAFF	TGCAGCGCTACCGACAGGGAAGCTTTCTTT
TRBV7-2	NA	TRBJ2-3	TRBD2	CASTLASGRTDTQYF	TGTGCCAGCACCTTGGCTAGCGGCCGCACAGATACGCAGTATTTT
TRBV11-2	NA	TRBJ1-1	NA	CASSLDDGTGTEAFF	TGTGCCAGCAGCTTAGATGATGGGACTGGCACTGAAGCTTTCTTT
TRBV4-3	NA	TRBJ1-2	TRBD1	CASSQGDSFLYGYTF	TGCGCCAGCAGCCAAGGGGACAGTTTCCTCTATGGCTACACCTTC
TRBV29-1	NA	TRBJ2-1	TRBD2	CSVETSASYNKQFF	TGCAGCGTTGAGACTAGCGCCTCCTACAATAAGCAGTTCTTC
TRBV20-1	NA	TRBJ2-1	NA	CSARVFGGRSDNEQFF	TGCAGTGCTAGAGTTTTTGGGGGGAGATCAGACAATGAGCAGTTCTTC
TRBV12-3/TRBV12-4	few	TRBJ1-4	TRBD1	CASSFGDRGLNEKLFF	TGTGCCAGCAGTTTTGGGGACAGGGGGCTTAATGAAAAACTGTTTTTT
TRBV2	NA	TRBJ1-1	NA	CASTVEENTEAFF	TGTGCCAGCACGGTGGAGGAGAACACTGAAGCTTTCTTT
TRBV7-6	NA	TRBJ2-1	NA	CASSPPRSEQFF	TGTGCCAGCAGCCCCCCACGAAGTGAGCAGTTCTTC